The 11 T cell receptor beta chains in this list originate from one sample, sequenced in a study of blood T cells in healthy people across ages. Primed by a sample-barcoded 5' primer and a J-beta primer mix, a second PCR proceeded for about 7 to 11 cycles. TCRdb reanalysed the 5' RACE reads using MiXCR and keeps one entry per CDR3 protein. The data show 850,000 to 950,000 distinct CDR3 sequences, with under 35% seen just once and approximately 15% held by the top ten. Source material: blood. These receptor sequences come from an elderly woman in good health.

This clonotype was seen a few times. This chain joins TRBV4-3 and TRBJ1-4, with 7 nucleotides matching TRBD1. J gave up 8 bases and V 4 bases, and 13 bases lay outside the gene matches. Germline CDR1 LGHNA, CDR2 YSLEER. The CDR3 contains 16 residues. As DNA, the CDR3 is TGCGCCAGCAGCCGAAGCCTAATCAGGGGGAGCGAAAAACTGTTTTTT. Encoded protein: CASSRSLIRGSEKLFF.

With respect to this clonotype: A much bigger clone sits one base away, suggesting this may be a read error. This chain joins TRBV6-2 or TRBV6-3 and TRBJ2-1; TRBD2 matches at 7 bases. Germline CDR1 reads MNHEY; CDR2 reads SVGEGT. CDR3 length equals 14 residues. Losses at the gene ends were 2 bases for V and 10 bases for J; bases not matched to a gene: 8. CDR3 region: CASSYRGRDYEQFF. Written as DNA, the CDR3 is TGTGCCAGCAGTTACAGGGGACGGGACTACGAGCAGTTCTTC.

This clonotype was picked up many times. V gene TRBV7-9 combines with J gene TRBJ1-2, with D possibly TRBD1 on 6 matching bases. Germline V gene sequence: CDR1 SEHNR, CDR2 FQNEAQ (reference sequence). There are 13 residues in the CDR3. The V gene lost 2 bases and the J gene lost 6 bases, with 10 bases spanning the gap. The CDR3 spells CASSLIQGDGYTF. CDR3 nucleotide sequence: TGTGCCAGCAGCTTAATACAGGGAGATGGCTACACCTTC.

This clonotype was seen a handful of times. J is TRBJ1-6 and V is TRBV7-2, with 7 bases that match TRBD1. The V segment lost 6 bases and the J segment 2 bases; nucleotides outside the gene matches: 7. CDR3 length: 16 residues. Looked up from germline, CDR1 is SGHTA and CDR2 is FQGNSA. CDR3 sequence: CASRLGGTAYNSPLHF. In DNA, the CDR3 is TGTGCCAGCAGACTAGGGGGGACAGCCTATAATTCACCCCTCCACTTT.

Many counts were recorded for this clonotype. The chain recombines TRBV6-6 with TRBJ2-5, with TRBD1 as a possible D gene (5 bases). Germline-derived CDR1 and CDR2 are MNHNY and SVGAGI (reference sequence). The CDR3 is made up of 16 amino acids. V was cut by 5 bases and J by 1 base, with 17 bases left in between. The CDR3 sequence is CASSNAPGTGQETQYF. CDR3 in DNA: TGTGCCAGCAGTAATGCCCCCGGAACAGGCCAAGAGACCCAGTACTTC.

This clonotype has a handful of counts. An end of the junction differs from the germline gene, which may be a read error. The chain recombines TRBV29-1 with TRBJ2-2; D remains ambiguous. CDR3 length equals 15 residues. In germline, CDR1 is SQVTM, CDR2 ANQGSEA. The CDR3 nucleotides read TGCAGCGTTGAAGTAGGGCTGAAGAACACCGAGGAGCTGTTTTTT. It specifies CSVEVGLKNTEELFF.

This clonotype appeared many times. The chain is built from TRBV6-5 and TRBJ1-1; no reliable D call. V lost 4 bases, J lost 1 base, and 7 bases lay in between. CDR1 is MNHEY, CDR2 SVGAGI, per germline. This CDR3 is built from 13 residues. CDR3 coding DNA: TGTGCCAGCAGTTGGGGAGGGAACACTGAAGCTTTCTTT. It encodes CASSWGGNTEAFF.

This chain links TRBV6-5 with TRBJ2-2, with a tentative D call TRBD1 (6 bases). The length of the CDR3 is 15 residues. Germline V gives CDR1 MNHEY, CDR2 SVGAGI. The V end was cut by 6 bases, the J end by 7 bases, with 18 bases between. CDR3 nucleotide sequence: TGTGCCAGCAGGGCAAACAGGGCGCGAGGCGGGGAGCTGTTTTTT. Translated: CASRANRARGGELFF.

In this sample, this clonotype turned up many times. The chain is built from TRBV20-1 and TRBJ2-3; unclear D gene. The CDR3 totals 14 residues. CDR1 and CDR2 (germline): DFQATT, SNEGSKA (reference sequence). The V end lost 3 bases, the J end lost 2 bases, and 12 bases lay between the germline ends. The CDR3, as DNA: TGCAGTGCTAGGGGTACGGATTCCACAGATACGCAGTATTTT. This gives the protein CSARGTDSTDTQYF.

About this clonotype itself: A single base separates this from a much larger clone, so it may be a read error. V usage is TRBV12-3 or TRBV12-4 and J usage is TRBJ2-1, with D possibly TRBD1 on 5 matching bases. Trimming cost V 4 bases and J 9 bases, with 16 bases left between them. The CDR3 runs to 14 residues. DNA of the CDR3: TGTGCCAGCAGTTCGAACACCAGGGTTCGTGAGCAGTTCTTC. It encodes CASSSNTRVREQFF.

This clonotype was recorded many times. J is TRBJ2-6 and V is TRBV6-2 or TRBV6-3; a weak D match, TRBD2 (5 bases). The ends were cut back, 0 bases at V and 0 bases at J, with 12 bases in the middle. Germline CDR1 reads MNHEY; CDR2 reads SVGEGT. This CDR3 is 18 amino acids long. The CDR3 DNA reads TGTGCCAGCAGTTACTCTTTGTTTGGGAGCTCTGGGGCCAACGTCCTGACTTTC. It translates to CASSYSLFGSSGANVLTF.